This TCR beta chain was profiled in a study of OX40 agonist ivuxolimab in advanced cancers. Germline lookup yields CDR1 MNHEY and CDR2 SVGAGI. This CDR3 has 15 amino acids. V shed 2 bases and J shed 6 bases, with 11 bases lying between them. Whole-study findings and limits: At 0.1 to 3.0 mg/kg, CD4+ and CD8+ blood T cells expanded clonally by week 6. Clonal expansion in partial responders at 0.1-3.0 mg/kg ranked among the lowest.

Note on this clone: The antigen remains undetermined.

Libraries were prepared by immunoSEQ multiplex PCR; TCRdb keeps only in-frame clonotypes and omits some of them. Of approximately 31,000 clones listed, about three quarters were seen once; the top ten hold approximately 22%. This material consisted of CD4+ or CD8+ T cells sorted from blood, taken in a trial of the OX40 agonist ivuxolimab. V and J are TRBV6-5 and TRBJ1-6; D may be TRBD1 (5 bases). This clonotype was obtained from an adult with an advanced solid tumor such as melanoma, head and neck, liver or kidney cancer. CDR3 coding DNA: TGTGCCAGCAGTTACACAGACAGTGGTAATTCACCCCTCCACTTT. It specifies CASSYTDSGNSPLHF.